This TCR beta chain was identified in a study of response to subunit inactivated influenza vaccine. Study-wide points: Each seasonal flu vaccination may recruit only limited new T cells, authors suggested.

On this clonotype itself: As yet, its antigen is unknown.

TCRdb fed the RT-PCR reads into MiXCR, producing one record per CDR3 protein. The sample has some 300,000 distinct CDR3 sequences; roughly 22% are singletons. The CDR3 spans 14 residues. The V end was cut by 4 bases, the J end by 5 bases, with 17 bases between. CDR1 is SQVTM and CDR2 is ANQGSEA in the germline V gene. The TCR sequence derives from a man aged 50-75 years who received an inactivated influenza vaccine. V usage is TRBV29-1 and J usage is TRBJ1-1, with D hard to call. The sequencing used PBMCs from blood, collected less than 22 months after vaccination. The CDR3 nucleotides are TGCAGCGTTGGCAGTACCGGAGCCGGGACTGAAGCTTTCTTT. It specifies CSVGSTGAGTEAFF. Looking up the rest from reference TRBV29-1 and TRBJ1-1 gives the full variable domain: SAVISQKPSRDICQRGTSLTIQCQVDSQVTMMFWYRQQPGQSLTLIATANQGSEATYESGFVIDKFPISRPNLTFSTLTVSNMSPEDSSIYLCSVGSTGAGTEAFFGQGTRLTVV.